These 3 T cell receptor beta chains share one sample of origin, sequenced in a study of CD8 T cells in ankylosing spondylitis. Their recognized antigens are unknown. Study-wide findings and caveats: A motif of 7 to 9 highly homologous TCR beta variants was seen as apparently characteristic of ankylosing spondylitis blood.

Each CDR3 protein gets one entry after TCRdb re-called the 5' RACE reads with MiXCR. The repertoire holds 670,000 or so distinct CDR3 sequences, with roughly 19% as singletons. The sample comprised blood, either unsorted or a sorted T cell fraction (not recorded which). All receptors derive from a male donor with ankylosing spondylitis.

The sample holds a few counts of this clonotype. The chain has TRBV20-1 and TRBJ2-7, with 9 bases fitting TRBD1. J lost 4 bases, V lost 0 bases, and 7 bases had no gene match. The germline CDR1 and CDR2 sequences are DFQATT and SNEGSKA (reference sequence). The CDR3 spans 15 residues. CDR3 bases: TGCAGTGCTAGAGAACCGGGACAGGGTGATTACGAGCAGTACTTC. It translates to CSAREPGQGDYEQYF.

The V and J genes are TRBV28 and TRBJ2-5; D may be TRBD2 (5 bases). CDR1 is MDHEN, CDR2 SYDVKM, per germline. This CDR3 is built from 16 residues. Trimming removed 6 bases at V and 5 bases at J, with 22 bases between. The CDR3: CASSLPVTHAGETQYF. The CDR3 bases are TGTGCCAGCAGCTTACCCGTGACACACGCGGGCGAGACCCAGTACTTC. Looking up the rest from reference TRBV28 and TRBJ2-5 gives the full variable domain: DVKVTQSSRYLVKRTGEKVFLECVQDMDHENMFWYRQDPGLGLRLIYFSYDVKMKEKGDIPEGYSVSREKKERFSLILESASTNQTSMYLCASSLPVTHAGETQYFGPGTRLLVL.

This clonotype was recorded many times. V is TRBV5-6 and J is TRBJ2-5; D remains ambiguous. The CDR3 sequence is 16 residues long. Germline values: CDR1 SGHDT, CDR2 YYEEEE. V lost 0 bases and J 4 bases, leaving 16 bases between the germline ends. The CDR3 here is CASSLGASQRLETQYF. DNA for the CDR3: TGTGCCAGCAGCTTGGGCGCCAGCCAGAGGTTAGAGACCCAGTACTTC.